These 15 T cell receptor beta chains share one sample of origin, sequenced in a study of CD8+CD57+ T cells in acquired aplastic anemia (dated 2018 in TCRdb). Instrument used: Illumina HiSeq 2000. Genomic DNA was used as template for profiling of TCR beta VDJ combinations and CDR3 sequences. The public sequencing data were trimmed at Q25 with fastp and processed into clonotypes with MiXCR by TCRdb, which kept only in-frame beta chains. Entries that share a CDR3 protein sequence are merged under the most common genes and DNA. The sample table holds some 180,000 distinct CDR3 sequences, of which 45% to 50% were seen once. 2.5% to 3.5% of the sample comes from the top ten. The material sequenced was sorted CD4+, CD8+, or CD8+CD57+ T cells (not recorded which) from PBMCs. Receptor source: a human donor in good health.

This rearrangement joins TRBV5-1 to TRBJ2-2, with D unresolved. Germline V gene lookup returns CDR1 SGHRS and CDR2 YFSETQ. The CDR3 contains 14 residues. V gave up 6 bases and J gave up 4 bases, with 13 bases separating them. In nucleotides, the CDR3 is TGCGCCAGCAATAACGACAAAACCACCGGGGAGCTGTTTTTT. It codes for CASNNDKTTGELFF.

This chain joins TRBV25-1 and TRBJ1-6; D call uncertain. The CDR3 has 14 residues. Germline lookup yields CDR1 MGHDK and CDR2 SYGVNS. V was cut by 1 base and J by 8 bases, with 9 bases left in between. CDR3 sequence reads: CASSELNSYSPLHF. The CDR3 DNA is TGTGCCAGCAGTGAATTAAACAGCTATTCACCCCTCCACTTT.

Ten or more counts support this clonotype. The chain joins TRBV4-1 to TRBJ2-7, with a weak D call TRBD1 (7 bases). This CDR3 contains 15 residues. V was cut by 1 base and J by 6 bases, with 16 bases left in between. Germline values: CDR1 MGHRA, CDR2 YSYEKL. CDR3: CASSQVGGGDPEQYF. DNA of the CDR3: TGCGCCAGCAGCCAAGTAGGAGGGGGCGACCCCGAGCAGTACTTC.

The chain couples TRBV5-4 to TRBJ1-2; D unclear. The CDR3 has 13 amino acids. V was trimmed by 4 bases and J by 5 bases, leaving 12 bases between them. Germline V gene lookup returns CDR1 SGHNT and CDR2 YYREEE (reference sequence). The CDR3 DNA reads as TGTGCCAGCAGCCAGTGGACGGCGTATGGCTACACCTTC. Protein product: CASSQWTAYGYTF.

The gene calls are TRBV6-5 and TRBJ2-1, with D unresolved. This CDR3 comprises 15 residues. With 1 base removed from V and 0 bases from J, the gap between germline ends came to 7 bases. Looked up from germline, CDR1 is MNHEY and CDR2 is SVGAGI. The CDR3 reads CASSYLRSSYNEQFF. Here the CDR3 DNA reads TGTGCCAGCAGTTACTTGCGGAGCTCCTACAATGAGCAGTTCTTC.

This clonotype showed up just a few times. The CDR3 reads CATSRGARQGQDYTF. The CDR3 DNA follows: TGTGCCACCAGCAGAGGGGCTAGACAGGGGCAAGACTACACCTTC. This chain connects TRBV15 to TRBJ1-2; 8 nucleotides align to TRBD1. Germline CDR1 LNHNV, CDR2 YYDKDF (reference sequence). CDR3 size: 15 residues. Germline trimming cut 1 base from V and 10 bases from J; bases unmatched to any gene: 11.

This clonotype was observed a handful of times. Possible read error: a much larger clone is one base away. The rearrangement uses TRBV4-1 and TRBJ1-2; unclear D gene. The V gene's germline CDR1 is MGHRA and CDR2 YSYEKL. The CDR3 sequence is 15 residues long. The CDR3 reads CASSQAEGSMDGHTF. The CDR3 DNA sequence: TGCGCCAGCAGCCAAGCGGAGGGAAGCATGGATGGCCACACCTTC.

The chain is built from TRBV6-2 or TRBV6-3 and TRBJ1-2, with 7 bases fitting TRBD1. Losses at the gene ends were 2 bases for V and 3 bases for J; bases not matched to a gene: 0. Germline V gives CDR1 MNHEY, CDR2 SVGEGT. The CDR3 runs 13 residues. The CDR3 is CASSYGTDYGYTF. DNA for the CDR3: TGTGCCAGCAGTTACGGGACAGACTATGGCTACACCTTC.

The table lists this clonotype with many counts. This sequence joins TRBV4-3 and TRBJ1-1, with 9 bases lining up with TRBD1. Germline V gene sequence: CDR1 LGHNA, CDR2 YSLEER. This CDR3 has 15 amino acids. V dropped 4 bases and J dropped 5; count of bases not matched to a gene: 8. CDR3: CASSRNGDRGTEAFF. CDR3 coding DNA: TGCGCCAGCAGCCGGAACGGTGACAGGGGGACTGAAGCTTTCTTT.

The V and J genes are TRBV14 and TRBJ2-1; 7 nucleotides align to TRBD2. The CDR3 sequence is 16 residues long. Germline V gene sequence: CDR1 SGHDN, CDR2 FVKESK. The J segment lost 3 bases and the V segment lost 4 bases, leaving 9 bases of the junction unmatched. CDR3 protein: CASSPAGGGDYNEQFF. In DNA, the CDR3 is TGTGCCAGCAGCCCGGCTGGCGGGGGTGACTACAATGAGCAGTTCTTC.

The V call is TRBV9, the J call TRBJ1-2; D may be TRBD1 (5 bases). This CDR3 is built from 13 residues. Trimming shortened V by 4 bases and J by 4 bases, and 11 bases separated the two germline ends. CDR1 and CDR2 from the germline V gene are SGDLS and YYNGEE. The DNA of the CDR3 is TGTGCCAGCAGCTCCCGCCAGGGCTATGGCTACACCTTC. Translation gives CASSSRQGYGYTF.

This clonotype was recorded at least ten times. V and J are TRBV7-9 and TRBJ1-6; 9 positions agree with TRBD1. The J segment lost 10 bases and the V segment lost 5 bases, leaving 12 bases of the junction unmatched. This CDR3 has 16 amino acids. The germline CDR1 and CDR2 sequences are SEHNR and FQNEAQ (reference sequence). CDR3 sequence reads: CASSTRGQGFQSPLHF. DNA for the CDR3: TGTGCCAGCAGCACAAGGGGACAGGGCTTCCAATCACCCCTCCACTTT.

With regard to this clonotype: A read error may explain this, as a much larger clone is one base away. The V and J genes are TRBV6-4 and TRBJ2-1, with 10 bases fitting TRBD2. The CDR3 has 14 residues. The germline V gene encodes CDR1 MRHNA and CDR2 SNTAGT. J gave up 9 bases and V 4 bases, and 6 bases lay outside the gene matches. The CDR3 DNA follows: TGTGCCAGCAGTGTGTCTAGCGGGAGAAGTGAGCAGTTCTTC. Translated, it gives CASSVSSGRSEQFF.

This clonotype was detected ten times or more. The chain joins TRBV20-1 to TRBJ2-7, with 11 bases fitting TRBD2. With 7 bases clipped from V and 2 bases from J, the junction kept 4 bases outside the gene matches. The germline CDR1 and CDR2 sequences are DFQATT and SNEGSKA (reference sequence). The CDR3 covers 13 residues. The DNA of the CDR3 is TGCAGTGAGCGACTAGCGGGAACCTACGAGCAGTACTTC. The encoded protein is CSERLAGTYEQYF.

CDR3 coding DNA: TGCGCCAGCAGTAGGGGGGAAGGGTACGAGCAGTACTTC. Translated, it gives CASSRGEGYEQYF. The V and J genes are TRBV10-1 and TRBJ2-7, with D perhaps TRBD1 or TRBD2 (6 bases each). Germline CDR1 and CDR2: WNHNN and SYGVQD (reference sequence). V was shortened by 5 bases and J by 4 bases, with 12 bases between the two germline ends. The CDR3 spans 13 residues.